Each of the 25 T cell receptor beta chains below was sequenced from the same sample in a study of human T cells and chemical hapten exposure. MiXCR was run by TCRdb on the RACE reads, yielding one entry per CDR3 protein. The sample includes about 290,000 distinct CDR3 sequences, around 7.7% seen only once; the top ten take more than 0.95%. Time point indicated: pre-sensitization, week 0. Sample treatment: therapeutic diphenylcyclopropenone sensitization with weekly scalp DPC. Sequences were derived from whole blood, sampled in connection with sensitization to the hapten diphenylcyclopropenone (DPC). Every receptor here comes from a man younger than 35 with alopecia areata. Some clones in this sample may be carry-over from other donors' samples.

V gene TRBV6-5 combines with J gene TRBJ1-4, with unresolved D. The CDR3 covers 16 residues. V lost 0 bases and J 6 bases, leaving 14 bases between the germline ends. The germline V gene has CDR1 MNHEY and CDR2 SVGAGI. Written as DNA, the CDR3 is TGTGCCAGCAGTTACTCGATAGAGGGATACGATGAAAAACTGTTTTTT. It codes for CASSYSIEGYDEKLFF.

The gene calls are TRBV7-6 and TRBJ1-6; unclear D gene. Between the trimmed V and J ends, which lost 5 bases and 4 bases, there was a span of 12 bases. Per the germline V gene, CDR1 is SGHVS and CDR2 is FNYEAQ. This CDR3 comprises 15 residues. The CDR3 coding sequence is TGTGCCAGCAGCCCCACGACGGAATATAATTCACCCCTCCACTTT. Protein product: CASSPTTEYNSPLHF. The full variable domain, its missing parts supplied by reference TRBV7-6 and TRBJ1-6, is GAGVSQSPRYKVTKRGQDVALRCDPISGHVSLYWYRQALGQGPEFLTYFNYEAQQDKSGLPNDRFSAERPEGSISTLTIQRTEQRDSAMYRCASSPTTEYNSPLHFGNGTRLTVT.

Written as DNA, the CDR3 is TGTGCCATCAGTGAGTCGTTCGGGCGGGGGAACCAAGAGACCCAGTACTTC. Its protein product is CAISESFGRGNQETQYF. The chain employs TRBV10-3 and TRBJ2-5, with 7 bases aligning to TRBD2. Looked up from germline, CDR1 is ENHRY and CDR2 is SYGVKD. The CDR3 totals 17 residues. V lost 0 bases and J lost 0; bases outside the gene matches: 7.

The chain couples TRBV28 to TRBJ2-1; TRBD1 matches at 7 bases. Per germline, CDR1 MDHEN and CDR2 SYDVKM. The length of the CDR3 is 15 residues. Unmatched junction bases numbered 11, after V lost 5 bases and J lost 7 bases. This CDR3 reads CASSQTGSTGNEQFF. CDR3 in DNA: TGTGCCAGCAGTCAGACAGGGTCGACCGGGAATGAGCAGTTCTTC. The full variable domain, its missing parts supplied by reference TRBV28 and TRBJ2-1, is DVKVTQSSRYLVKRTGEKVFLECVQDMDHENMFWYRQDPGLGLRLIYFSYDVKMKEKGDIPEGYSVSREKKERFSLILESASTNQTSMYLCASSQTGSTGNEQFFGPGTRLTVL.

This clonotype showed up just a few times. The chain links TRBV29-1 to TRBJ2-7, with D perhaps matching TRBD2 (5 bases). The CDR3 runs 11 residues. The ends were cut back, 5 bases at V and 4 bases at J, with 9 bases in the middle. The germline V gene encodes CDR1 SQVTM and CDR2 ANQGSEA. CDR3 sequence reads: CSVTRGYEQYF. The CDR3 region has the DNA TGCAGCGTTACACGGGGTTACGAGCAGTACTTC.

This clonotype was observed a handful of times. CDR3 bases: TGCGCCAGCAGCCAAGTCGCCGTTCCCTATGGCTACACCTTC. It is translated as CASSQVAVPYGYTF. The chain has TRBV4-1 and TRBJ1-2, with D uncertain. Germline V gene lookup returns CDR1 MGHRA and CDR2 YSYEKL. The CDR3 is made up of 14 amino acids. V was trimmed by 1 base and J by 4 bases, leaving 10 bases between them.

Only a few counts were recorded for this clonotype. V gene TRBV5-1 combines with J gene TRBJ2-2; 10 bases agree with TRBD1. This CDR3 region has 15 residues. V dropped 4 bases and J dropped 7; count of bases not matched to a gene: 7. Germline CDR1 reads SGHRS; CDR2 reads YFSETQ. Written as DNA, the CDR3 is TGCGCCAGCAGCCCCGGGACAGGGGCCGTCGGGGAGCTGTTTTTT. It is translated as CASSPGTGAVGELFF.

The sample holds a few counts of this clonotype. The gene calls are TRBV29-1 and TRBJ2-5; D might be TRBD1 (6 bases). CDR1 SQVTM and CDR2 ANQGSEA come from the germline V gene. The CDR3 has 15 residues. V gave up 4 bases and J gave up 1 base, with 16 bases separating them. As DNA, the CDR3 is TGCAGCGTTGCAGGGACACTTGGACGCCAAGAGACCCAGTACTTC. This encodes CSVAGTLGRQETQYF.

Points on this clonotype: This could be a read error, since a much larger clone is one nucleotide away. The V and J genes are TRBV5-1 and TRBJ2-3; D gene unclear. CDR3 length equals 13 residues. Germline V CDR1 and CDR2: SGHRS, YFSETQ. The CDR3 loop is CVSSLAPTDTQYF. CDR3 bases: TGCGTCAGCAGCTTGGCCCCAACAGATACGCAGTATTTT.

Of note for this clonotype: With a much larger clone just one base away, this may be a read error. J is TRBJ1-5 and V is TRBV6-1, with a tentative D call TRBD1 (5 bases). There are 15 residues in the CDR3. Per germline, CDR1 MNHNS and CDR2 SASEGT. V lost 7 bases, J lost 1 base, and 14 bases lay in between. CDR3 in DNA: TGTGCCAGCATAAGTCCCAGGGAAAGCAATCAGCCCCAGCATTTT. This translates into CASISPRESNQPQHF.

This clonotype was seen ten or more times. Here the CDR3 reads CSVVIIPGAVSTDTQYF. In DNA, the CDR3 is TGCAGCGTTGTAATTATTCCAGGGGCCGTGAGCACAGATACGCAGTATTTT. This chain joins TRBV29-1 and TRBJ2-3; maybe TRBD1 (6 bases). Germline V CDR1 and CDR2: SQVTM, ANQGSEA. This CDR3 comprises 17 residues. V dropped 4 bases and J dropped 0 bases, with 20 bases sitting between them.

The chain carries TRBV29-1 and TRBJ2-3; 7 nucleotides agree with TRBD2. The CDR3 has 13 residues. Germline V gene lookup returns CDR1 SQVTM and CDR2 ANQGSEA. V lost 1 base to trimming and J lost 5 bases; unmatched junction nucleotides: 3. The CDR3: CSVEGTRIDTQYF. Written as DNA, the CDR3 is TGCAGCGTTGAAGGGACTAGGATAGATACGCAGTATTTT.

This clonotype has only a few counts. This chain links TRBV5-6 with TRBJ2-1; D may be TRBD1 (5 bases). Trimming left V 0 bases short and J 0 bases short, with 13 bases between. The CDR3 extends over 17 amino acids. Germline V gives CDR1 SGHDT, CDR2 YYEEEE. The CDR3 DNA reads as TGTGCCAGCAGCTTGGATGCAGGGCTTAGCTCCTACAATGAGCAGTTCTTC. Residues: CASSLDAGLSSYNEQFF.

This clonotype was counted at least ten times. This chain connects TRBV7-2 to TRBJ1-5; D might be TRBD1 (5 bases). The CDR3 has 14 amino acids. CDR1 and CDR2 from the germline V gene are SGHTA and FQGNSA. V shed 1 base and J shed 5 bases, with 9 bases lying between them. CDR3 sequence (DNA): TGTGCCAGCAGCTTAGGAGACAGACATCAGCCCCAGCATTTT. This codes for CASSLGDRHQPQHF. The whole variable domain, filled in from reference TRBV7-2 and TRBJ1-5, reads GAGVSQSPSNKVTEKGKDVELRCDPISGHTALYWYRQSLGQGLEFLIYFQGNSAPDKSGLPSDRFSAERTGGSVSTLTIQRTQQEDSAVYLCASSLGDRHQPQHFGDGTRLSIL.

The sample holds a few counts of this clonotype. The chain joins TRBV7-2 to TRBJ2-1; TRBD2 aligns across 7 bases. The germline V gene encodes CDR1 SGHTA and CDR2 FQGNSA. This CDR3 has 17 amino acids. Losses at the gene ends were 1 base for V and 4 bases for J; bases not matched to a gene: 10. CDR3 protein: CASSLDLAGVWYNEQFF. The CDR3 coding sequence is TGTGCCAGCAGCTTAGACTTGGCGGGGGTTTGGTACAATGAGCAGTTCTTC.

This clonotype was seen only a few times. The chain recombines TRBV20-1 with TRBJ2-1; 7 bases line up with TRBD1. The ends lost 3 bases at V and 5 bases at J; junction bases unmatched: 7. This CDR3 contains 14 residues. Per the germline V gene, CDR1 is DFQATT and CDR2 is SNEGSKA (reference sequence). The CDR3 sequence is CSASSQGVNNEQFF. The CDR3 region has the DNA TGCAGTGCTAGTAGCCAGGGGGTTAACAATGAGCAGTTCTTC.

This clonotype was seen many times. The chain employs TRBV9 and TRBJ2-5; D unclear. The CDR3 totals 15 residues. Looked up from germline, CDR1 is SGDLS and CDR2 is YYNGEE. The ends were cut back, 0 bases at V and 3 bases at J, with 12 bases in the middle. The CDR3 protein is CASSVVVVPEETQYF. The CDR3, as DNA: TGTGCCAGCAGCGTAGTAGTTGTCCCGGAAGAGACCCAGTACTTC. The complete variable domain, with remaining parts taken from reference TRBV9 and TRBJ2-5, reads DSGVTQTPKHLITATGQRVTLRCSPRSGDLSVYWYQQSLDQGLQFLIQYYNGEERAKGNILERFSAQQFPDLHSELNLSSLELGDSALYFCASSVVVVPEETQYFGPGTRLLVL.

The chain has TRBV24-1 and TRBJ2-5; a weak D match, TRBD2 (5 bases). Per germline, CDR1 KGHDR and CDR2 SFDVKD. V gave up 7 bases and J gave up 4 bases, with 12 bases separating them. The CDR3 is 13 residues long. The CDR3 nucleotides are TGTGCCACCAGCCGACCCGGAGGAGAGACCCAGTACTTC. Its protein is CATSRPGGETQYF.

The chain carries TRBV5-1 and TRBJ1-4; D ambiguous. The CDR3 runs to 14 residues. CDR1 is SGHRS and CDR2 is YFSETQ in the germline V gene. Trimming cost V 4 bases and J 8 bases, with 15 bases left between them. The CDR3 is CASSPSMKLEKLFF. In DNA, the CDR3 is TGCGCCAGCAGCCCCTCAATGAAGCTCGAAAAACTGTTTTTT.

This chain connects TRBV5-6 to TRBJ2-3; D remains ambiguous. Per the germline V gene, CDR1 is SGHDT and CDR2 is YYEEEE. V was clipped by 4 bases and J by 4 bases, with 7 bases between them. This CDR3 is 12 amino acids long. CDR3 protein: CASSDRADTQYF. CDR3 coding DNA: TGTGCCAGCAGCGACCGGGCAGATACGCAGTATTTT. The full variable domain, its missing parts supplied by reference TRBV5-6 and TRBJ2-3, is DAGVTQSPTHLIKTRGQQVTLRCSPKSGHDTVSWYQQALGQGPQFIFQYYEEEERQRGNFPDRFSGHQFPNYSSELNVNALLLGDSALYLCASSDRADTQYFGPGTRLTVL.

This rearrangement joins TRBV24-1 to TRBJ2-1; no reliable D call. The germline CDR1 and CDR2 sequences are KGHDR and SFDVKD. The V gene lost 5 bases and the J gene lost 3 bases, with 1 base spanning the gap. The CDR3 has 11 amino acids. CDR3 in amino acids: CATSGYNEQFF. Written as DNA, the CDR3 is TGTGCCACCAGTGGCTACAATGAGCAGTTCTTC.

J is TRBJ2-5 and V is TRBV12-5; 10 bases are a match to TRBD2. The CDR3 extends over 15 amino acids. J lost 5 bases, V lost 2 bases, and 5 bases had no gene match. Germline V lookup: CDR1 LGHNT, CDR2 FRNRAP. The CDR3 nucleotides read TGTGCTAGTGGTTTGTTTAGCGGGGGGCCGGAGACCCAGTACTTC. It specifies CASGLFSGGPETQYF.

The rearrangement uses TRBV3-1 and TRBJ1-1; D may be TRBD1 (5 bases). V shed 4 bases and J shed 4 bases, with 16 bases lying between them. Germline CDR1 is LGHDT and CDR2 is YNNKEL (reference sequence). This CDR3 contains 15 residues. In DNA form, the CDR3 reads TGTGCCAGCAGCCGTGGGGGGTCATCCGCCACTGAAGCTTTCTTT. Its protein product is CASSRGGSSATEAFF.

In its sample, this clonotype was seen many times. This chain connects TRBV7-3 to TRBJ2-5; either TRBD1 or TRBD2 may supply D (5 bases each). In germline, CDR1 is SGHTA, CDR2 FQGTGA. Trimming stripped 5 bases from V and 0 bases from J, with 13 bases between. The CDR3 length is 15 residues. In DNA, the CDR3 is TGTGCCAGCAGCCCCTGGGACGCCGACCAAGAGACCCAGTACTTC. Protein: CASSPWDADQETQYF.

This clonotype was seen a handful of times. This chain links TRBV7-9 with TRBJ2-7; a possible D gene is TRBD1 (5 bases). The CDR3 has 12 residues. Germline assignment: CDR1 SEHNR and CDR2 FQNEAQ (reference sequence). The ends were cut back, 3 bases at V and 4 bases at J, with 7 bases in the middle. The CDR3 DNA is TGTGCCAGCAGCTTCGACAGTTACGAGCAGTACGTC. Translated, it gives CASSFDSYEQYV.